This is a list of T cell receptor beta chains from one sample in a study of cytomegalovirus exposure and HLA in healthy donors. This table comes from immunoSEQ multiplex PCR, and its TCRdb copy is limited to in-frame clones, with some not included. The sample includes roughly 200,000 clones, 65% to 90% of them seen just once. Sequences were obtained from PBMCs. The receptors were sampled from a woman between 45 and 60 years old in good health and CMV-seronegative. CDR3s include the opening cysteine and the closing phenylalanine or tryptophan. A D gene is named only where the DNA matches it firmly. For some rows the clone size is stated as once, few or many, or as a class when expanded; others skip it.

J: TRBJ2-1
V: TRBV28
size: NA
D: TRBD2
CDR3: CASFSGSEQFF
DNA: TGTGCCAGCTTTAGCGGGAGTGAGCAGTTCTTC

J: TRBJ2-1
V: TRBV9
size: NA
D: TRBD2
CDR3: CASSPQTSGSWVGQFF
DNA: TGTGCCAGCAGCCCCCAGACTAGCGGTTCATGGGTGGGGCAGTTCTTC

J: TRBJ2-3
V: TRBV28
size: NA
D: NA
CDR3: CASSPYIGAESTDTQYF
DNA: TGTGCCAGCAGTCCCTATATTGGGGCAGAGAGCACAGATACGCAGTATTTT

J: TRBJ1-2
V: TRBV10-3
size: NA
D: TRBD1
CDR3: CAISVPDRGDYGYTF
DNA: TGTGCCATCAGTGTCCCCGACAGGGGTGACTATGGCTACACCTTC

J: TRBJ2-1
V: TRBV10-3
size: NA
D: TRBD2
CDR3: CAMSSGSSYNEQFF
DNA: TGTGCCATGAGTAGCGGGAGCTCCTACAATGAGCAGTTCTTC

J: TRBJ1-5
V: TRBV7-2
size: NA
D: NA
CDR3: CASSLGAASNQPQHF
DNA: TGTGCCAGCAGCTTAGGGGCCGCTAGCAATCAGCCCCAGCATTTT

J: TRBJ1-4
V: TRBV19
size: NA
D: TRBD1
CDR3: CASSDRGRSEKLFF
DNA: TGTGCCAGTAGTGACAGGGGGCGCAGTGAAAAACTGTTTTTT

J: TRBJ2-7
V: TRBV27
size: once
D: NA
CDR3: CASRNPGEGYEQYF
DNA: TGTGCCAGCAGGAACCCGGGGGAAGGCTACGAGCAGTACTTC

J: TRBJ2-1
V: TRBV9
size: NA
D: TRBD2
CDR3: CASSVLPSGSYNEQFF
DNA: TGTGCCAGCAGCGTATTGCCTAGCGGGAGTTACAATGAGCAGTTCTTC

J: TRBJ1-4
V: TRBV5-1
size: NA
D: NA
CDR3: CASTPGGLNEKLFF
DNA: TGCGCCAGCACCCCGGGGGGGTTAAATGAAAAACTGTTTTTT

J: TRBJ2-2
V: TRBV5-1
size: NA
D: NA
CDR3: CASSLRGSTGELFF
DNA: TGCGCCAGCAGCTTGAGAGGGTCCACCGGGGAGCTGTTTTTT

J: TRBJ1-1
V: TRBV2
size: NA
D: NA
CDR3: CASSAMGPTEAFF
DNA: TGTGCCAGCAGTGCTATGGGCCCGACTGAAGCTTTCTTT

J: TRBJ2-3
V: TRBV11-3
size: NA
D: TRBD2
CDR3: CASSSGVSSTDTQYF
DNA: TGTGCCAGCAGCAGCGGGGTTTCTAGCACAGATACGCAGTATTTT

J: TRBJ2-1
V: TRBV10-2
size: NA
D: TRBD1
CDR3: CASSESWTGPSYNEQFF
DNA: TGCGCCAGCAGTGAGTCCTGGACAGGGCCCTCCTACAATGAGCAGTTCTTC

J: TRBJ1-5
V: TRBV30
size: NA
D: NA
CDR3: CAWGGGSNQPQHF
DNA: TGTGCCTGGGGTGGCGGAAGCAATCAGCCCCAGCATTTT

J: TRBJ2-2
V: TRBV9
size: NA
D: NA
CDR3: CASSVSARGNTGELFF
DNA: TGTGCCAGCAGCGTTAGCGCCAGAGGGAACACCGGGGAGCTGTTTTTT

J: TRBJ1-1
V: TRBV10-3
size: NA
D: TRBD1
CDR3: CAISESRQGDTEAFF
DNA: TGTGCCATCAGTGAGTCCCGACAGGGGGACACTGAAGCTTTCTTT

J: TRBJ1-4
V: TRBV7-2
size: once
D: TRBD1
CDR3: CASRLTGANEKLFF
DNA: TGTGCCAGCAGGTTGACAGGGGCGAATGAAAAACTGTTTTTT

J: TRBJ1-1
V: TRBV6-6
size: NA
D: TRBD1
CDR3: CASSLRDRGTEAFF
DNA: TGTGCCAGCAGTCTCCGGGACAGAGGTACTGAAGCTTTCTTT

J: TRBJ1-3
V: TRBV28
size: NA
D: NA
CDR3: CASSLGGVSGNTIYF
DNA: TGTGCCAGCAGTTTGGGCGGGGTGTCCGGAAACACCATATATTTT

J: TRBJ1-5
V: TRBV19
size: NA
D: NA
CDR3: CASSIANLEDQPQHF
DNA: TGTGCCAGTAGTATTGCCAACTTAGAAGATCAGCCCCAGCATTTT

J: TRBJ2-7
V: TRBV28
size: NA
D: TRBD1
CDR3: CASSSGQGIYEQYF
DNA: TGTGCCAGCAGTTCTGGACAGGGCATCTACGAGCAGTACTTC

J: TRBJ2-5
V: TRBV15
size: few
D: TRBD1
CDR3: CAINGQGRETQYF
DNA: TGTGCCATCAACGGACAGGGGAGGGAGACCCAGTACTTC

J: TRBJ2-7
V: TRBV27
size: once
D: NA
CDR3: CASTLSGSDSPYEQYF
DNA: TGTGCCAGCACCTTATCTGGGTCGGACAGCCCCTACGAGCAGTACTTC

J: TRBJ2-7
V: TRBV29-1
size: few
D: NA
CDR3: CSVLTSGSGSTRGEQYF
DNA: TGCAGCGTCCTTACCTCGGGCAGCGGGAGCACCAGGGGGGAGCAGTACTTC

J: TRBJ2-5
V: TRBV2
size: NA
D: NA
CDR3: CATLGTLGQTQYF
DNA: TGTGCCACCTTAGGGACACTGGGGCAGACCCAGTACTTC

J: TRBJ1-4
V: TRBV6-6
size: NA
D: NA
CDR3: CASSQGGNEKLFF
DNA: TGTGCCAGCAGTCAAGGAGGAAATGAAAAACTGTTTTTT

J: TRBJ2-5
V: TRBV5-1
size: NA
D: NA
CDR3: CASSLLQNKETQYF
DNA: TGCGCCAGCAGCTTGTTACAGAATAAAGAGACCCAGTACTTC

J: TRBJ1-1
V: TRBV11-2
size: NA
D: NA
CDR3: CASSLAYQGVAFF
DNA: TGTGCCAGCAGCTTAGCGTACCAGGGTGTAGCTTTCTTT

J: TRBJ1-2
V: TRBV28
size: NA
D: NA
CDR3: CASSLRDLDYGYTF
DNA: TGTGCCAGCAGTTTGCGAGATCTCGACTATGGCTACACCTTC

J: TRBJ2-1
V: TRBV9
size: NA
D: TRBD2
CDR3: CASSVPKLAGGLDEQFF
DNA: TGTGCCAGCAGCGTACCAAAACTAGCGGGAGGGCTGGATGAGCAGTTCTTC

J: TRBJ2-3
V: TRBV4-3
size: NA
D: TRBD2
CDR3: CASSHLLPGLAGDTDTQYF
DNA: TGCGCCAGCAGCCATCTTTTACCGGGACTAGCGGGAGATACAGATACGCAGTATTTT

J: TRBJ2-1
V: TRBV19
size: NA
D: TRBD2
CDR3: CASSPSPGASGSNEQFF
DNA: TGTGCCAGTAGTCCATCCCCTGGGGCTAGCGGTAGTAATGAGCAGTTCTTC

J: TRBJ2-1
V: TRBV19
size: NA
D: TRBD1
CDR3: CASSKGQGSYNEQFF
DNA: TGTGCCAGTAGTAAGGGACAGGGGAGCTACAATGAGCAGTTCTTC

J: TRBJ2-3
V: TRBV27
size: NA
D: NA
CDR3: CASSETPRVTDTQYF
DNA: TGTGCCAGCAGTGAGACCCCTCGGGTCACAGATACGCAGTATTTT

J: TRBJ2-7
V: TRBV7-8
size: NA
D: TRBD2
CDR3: CASSLSRASGYEQYF
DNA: TGTGCCAGCAGCTTAAGTCGGGCTAGCGGGTACGAGCAGTACTTC

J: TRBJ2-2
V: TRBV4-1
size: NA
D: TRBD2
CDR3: CASSLFGGRQGGELFF
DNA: TGCGCCAGCAGCCTCTTCGGCGGGAGGCAGGGCGGGGAGCTGTTTTTT

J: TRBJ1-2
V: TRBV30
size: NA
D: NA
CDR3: CAWVTGDLYGYTF
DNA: TGTGCCTGGGTGACAGGAGACCTATATGGCTACACCTTC

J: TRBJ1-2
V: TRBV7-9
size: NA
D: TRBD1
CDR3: CASSPGQGWPHYGYTF
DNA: TGTGCCAGCAGCCCGGGACAGGGTTGGCCCCACTATGGCTACACCTTC

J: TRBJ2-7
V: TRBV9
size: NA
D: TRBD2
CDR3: CASSASGLTYEQYF
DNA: TGTGCCAGCAGCGCTAGCGGGCTAACCTACGAGCAGTACTTC

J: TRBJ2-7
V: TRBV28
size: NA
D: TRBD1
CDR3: CASSPSSPTGDEQYF
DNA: TGTGCCAGCAGTCCCTCGTCCCCTACAGGGGACGAGCAGTACTTC

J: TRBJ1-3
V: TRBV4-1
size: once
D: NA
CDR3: CASSQDGGSLGNTIYF
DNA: TGCGCCAGCAGCCAAGATGGTGGCTCCCTGGGAAACACCATATATTTT

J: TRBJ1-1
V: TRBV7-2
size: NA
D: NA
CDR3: CASSSDLREAFF
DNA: TGTGCCAGCAGCTCTGATTTGAGAGAAGCTTTCTTT

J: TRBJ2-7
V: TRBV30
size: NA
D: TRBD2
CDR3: CAWSETSGVYEQYF
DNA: TGTGCCTGGAGCGAAACTAGCGGTGTCTACGAGCAGTACTTC

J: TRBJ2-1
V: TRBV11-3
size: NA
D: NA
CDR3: CASSLDSGSYNEQFF
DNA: TGTGCCAGCAGCTTAGATAGTGGGAGTTACAATGAGCAGTTCTTC

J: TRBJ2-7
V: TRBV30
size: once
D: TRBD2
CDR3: CAWAGGPGEQYF
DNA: TGTGCCTGGGCGGGAGGGCCGGGGGAGCAGTACTTC

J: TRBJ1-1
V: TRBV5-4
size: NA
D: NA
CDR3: CASSLWQVNTEAFF
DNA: TGTGCCAGCAGCTTGTGGCAGGTGAACACTGAAGCTTTCTTT

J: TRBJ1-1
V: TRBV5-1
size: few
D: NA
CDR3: CASSAGQTSLNTEAFF
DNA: TGCGCCAGCAGCGCCGGACAGACTTCTTTGAACACTGAAGCTTTCTTT

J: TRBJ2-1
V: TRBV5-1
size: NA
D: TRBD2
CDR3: CASSIGTSGNEQFF
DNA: TGCGCCAGCAGCATCGGGACTAGCGGAAATGAGCAGTTCTTC

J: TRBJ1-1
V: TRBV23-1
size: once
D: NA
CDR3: CASSQSITGRNTEAFF
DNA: TGCGCCAGCAGTCAATCTATTACAGGAAGGAACACTGAAGCTTTCTTT

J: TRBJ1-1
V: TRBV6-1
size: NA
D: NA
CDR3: CASKAAVTNTEAFF
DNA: TGTGCCAGCAAGGCGGCAGTCACGAACACTGAAGCTTTCTTT

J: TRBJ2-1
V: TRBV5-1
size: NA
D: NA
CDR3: CASSLGYGGMNEQFF
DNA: TGCGCCAGCAGCTTGGGGTACGGGGGAATGAATGAGCAGTTCTTC